Listed below are T cell receptor beta chains from one sample, sequenced in a study of T cell repertoires in ileal Crohn's disease. Profiling relied on immunoSEQ multiplex PCR, and the TCRdb table lists in-frame clones only, not all of them. The sample yields roughly 15,000 clones, less than 90% seen once. The sample consisted of ileal tissue. The receptors derive from an adult with Crohn's disease. The CDR3 runs from the conserved cysteine through the conserved F or W. The D gene is left open where the match is weak. A clone size is listed for some rows: how often the clone was seen (once, few, many), or a class if it is expanded.

NA | NA | TRBJ1-6 | TRBV2 | CASRVAGTPNSPLHF | TGTGCCAGCAGAGTCGCCGGGACACCTAATTCACCCCTCCACTTT
few | NA | TRBJ1-5 | TRBV4-1 | CASSQDPGKGGHQPQHF | TGCGCCAGCAGCCAAGATCCGGGAAAGGGGGGGCATCAGCCCCAGCATTTT
NA | NA | TRBJ2-7 | TRBV29-1 | CSVGLRTATYEQYF | TGCAGCGTGGGGCTAAGGACAGCCACCTACGAGCAGTACTTC
once | TRBD2 | TRBJ2-1 | TRBV7-8 | CASSRAGGRYNEQFF | TGTGCCAGCAGCAGAGCGGGGGGCCGGTACAATGAGCAGTTCTTC
few | TRBD1 | TRBJ2-1 | TRBV18 | CASSPGQDYNEQFF | TGTGCCAGCTCACCTGGACAGGACTACAATGAGCAGTTCTTC
once | NA | TRBJ2-2 | TRBV6-1 | CASSEFGGSGGEKLFF | TGTGCCAGCAGTGAATTTGGGGGCTCGGGGGGAGAAAAGCTGTTTTTT
NA | NA | TRBJ1-1 | TRBV7-2 | CASSRGADTEAFF | TGTGCCAGCAGCCGCGGGGCGGACACTGAAGCTTTCTTT
NA | NA | TRBJ2-5 | TRBV5-1 | CASSLQETQYF | TGCGCCAGCAGCCTTCAGGAGACCCAGTACTTC
NA | NA | TRBJ1-1 | TRBV7-2 | CASSPPSGVSPEAFF | TGTGCCAGCAGCCCCCCCTCGGGTGTCAGCCCTGAAGCTTTCTTT
NA | NA | TRBJ1-6 | TRBV6-5 | CASRILSKEISPLHF | TGTGCCAGCAGAATATTATCGAAGGAGATTTCACCCCTCCACTTT
few | TRBD1 | TRBJ2-2 | TRBV7-2 | CASSSTGGRSGELFF | TGTGCCAGCAGCTCGACAGGGGGGAGGTCCGGGGAGCTGTTTTTT
NA | NA | TRBJ1-2 | TRBV4-3 | CASAALRGGGYGYTF | TGCGCCAGTGCAGCGTTGAGGGGAGGGGGTTATGGCTACACCTTC
NA | NA | TRBJ2-7 | TRBV7-8 | CASRNQGYEQYF | TGTGCCAGCAGGAATCAGGGGTACGAGCAGTACTTC
NA | TRBD1 | TRBJ2-5 | TRBV7-9 | CASSLGQGVGETQYF | TGTGCCAGCAGCTTAGGGCAGGGGGTCGGGGAGACCCAGTACTTC
NA | NA | TRBJ1-4 | TRBV10-3 | CAIRAGDNEKLFF | TGTGCCATCAGGGCAGGGGATAATGAAAAACTGTTTTTT
NA | TRBD1 | TRBJ1-1 | TRBV7-3 | CASSLSGQGEAFF | TGTGCCAGCAGCTTAAGTGGACAGGGGGAAGCTTTCTTT
NA | NA | TRBJ2-3 | TRBV7-9 | CASSFSSRGTDTQYF | TGTGCCAGCAGCTTTAGTTCCCGGGGAACAGATACGCAGTATTTT
NA | TRBD1 | TRBJ2-2 | TRBV7-3 | CASSPSQQGAETGELFF | TGTGCCAGCAGCCCATCCCAACAGGGGGCAGAGACCGGGGAGCTGTTTTTT
NA | TRBD1 | TRBJ2-1 | TRBV5-6 | CASSLGTGPREQFF | TGTGCCAGCAGCTTGGGGACAGGACCTAGGGAGCAGTTCTTC
NA | TRBD2 | TRBJ2-7 | TRBV5-1 | CASRDTSGGAHEQYF | TGCGCCAGCAGGGATACTAGCGGGGGGGCCCACGAGCAGTACTTC
NA | TRBD1 | TRBJ2-3 | TRBV23-1 | CARHDRVTDTQYF | TGCGCCAGGCATGACAGGGTCACAGATACGCAGTATTTT
NA | NA | TRBJ2-7 | TRBV30 | CAWSVSWRAYEQYF | TGTGCCTGGAGTGTATCTTGGAGGGCCTACGAGCAGTACTTC
NA | NA | TRBJ1-1 | TRBV6-6 | CASTFGVVNTEAFF | TGTGCCAGCACCTTCGGGGTAGTGAACACTGAAGCTTTCTTT
NA | NA | TRBJ1-2 | TRBV9 | CASSAGQMSYTF | TGTGCCAGCAGCGCTGGACAGATGAGCTACACCTTC
NA | TRBD1 | TRBJ2-2 | TRBV25-1 | CASRRQGTGTGELFF | TGTGCCAGCAGGCGCCAAGGGACAGGGACGGGGGAGCTGTTTTTT
NA | NA | TRBJ1-4 | TRBV5-1 | CASTLTTDEKLFF | TGCGCCAGCACCTTGACGACAGACGAAAAACTGTTTTTT
NA | NA | TRBJ1-5 | TRBV4-1 | CASSQSPGVINQPQHF | TGCGCCAGCAGCCAAAGCCCAGGGGTCATTAATCAGCCCCAGCATTTT
few | TRBD1 | TRBJ1-5 | TRBV2 | CASRSAGTGSAAQHF | TGTGCCAGCAGGAGCGCCGGGACAGGGAGCGCGGCCCAGCATTTT
NA | NA | TRBJ1-2 | TRBV7-2 | CASSSRGNYGYTF | TGTGCCAGCAGCTCCCGGGGTAACTATGGCTACACCTTC
NA | NA | TRBJ1-5 | TRBV6-1 | CASTEGGVSQPQHF | TGTGCCAGCACCGAAGGGGGGGTGAGTCAGCCCCAGCATTTT
NA | TRBD2 | TRBJ2-3 | TRBV5-4 | CASSSRVASGGTDTQYF | TGTGCCAGCAGCTCCAGGGTAGCTAGCGGGGGAACAGATACGCAGTATTTT